Listed below are T cell receptor beta chains from one sample, sequenced in a study of T cells after yellow fever vaccination. TCRdb recomputed calls from the 5' RACE reads with MiXCR, one row per CDR3 protein. Counted here are some 350,000 distinct CDR3 sequences, under 14% occurring once; the ten biggest clones make up 18%. The source material was PBMCs, sampled on the day of the first yellow fever vaccination. These receptors came from a man aged 18 to 30 who received the YFV17D yellow fever vaccine. Both conserved end residues are part of each CDR3. A D gene is named only where the DNA matches it firmly. Not all rows give a size; the values are once, few, many and, for expanded clones, a class.

D	size	V	J	CDR3	DNA
NA	once	TRBV12-3/TRBV12-4	TRBJ1-5	CASSSTHPPQHF	TGTGCCAGCAGTTCTACTCATCCGCCCCAGCATTTT
NA	NA	TRBV5-4	TRBJ1-6	CASSPGDGRNSPLHF	TGTGCCAGCAGCCCAGGGGACGGCCGCAATTCACCCCTCCACTTT
NA	few	TRBV11-3	TRBJ2-2	CASSPRGTAENTGELFF	TGTGCCAGCAGCCCCCGCGGGACGGCGGAGAACACCGGGGAGCTGTTTTTT
NA	NA	TRBV7-8	TRBJ1-1	CASSAGRNTEAFF	TGTGCCAGCAGCGCTGGACGGAACACTGAAGCTTTCTTT
NA	NA	TRBV4-2	TRBJ1-6	CASSQARDNSPLHF	TGTGCCAGCAGCCAAGCCCGGGACAACTCACCCCTCCACTTT
TRBD1	NA	TRBV20-1	TRBJ1-1	CSAAGQLNTEAFF	TGCAGTGCTGCGGGACAGTTGAACACTGAAGCTTTCTTT
NA	NA	TRBV20-1	TRBJ2-3	CSASPEGGGSTDTQYF	TGCAGTGCTAGCCCCGAGGGAGGAGGTAGCACAGATACGCAGTATTTT
TRBD2	few	TRBV20-1	TRBJ2-3	CSAPYLSGGRDTQYF	TGCAGTGCGCCCTACCTGAGCGGGGGGAGGGATACGCAGTATTTT
TRBD2	few	TRBV20-1	TRBJ2-5	CSARAVGLAGGWQETQYF	TGCAGTGCTAGAGCAGTAGGGCTAGCGGGGGGGTGGCAAGAGACCCAGTACTTC
TRBD1	few	TRBV6-2/TRBV6-3	TRBJ2-3	CATQQGAGDTQYF	TGTGCCACCCAACAGGGGGCCGGGGATACGCAGTATTTT
TRBD2	NA	TRBV11-2	TRBJ2-7	CASSLEAGGRYEQYF	TGTGCCAGCAGCTTAGAGGCGGGGGGGCGTTACGAGCAGTACTTC
TRBD1	few	TRBV19	TRBJ2-1	CASSIDDRGVSNEQFF	TGTGCCAGTAGTATCGATGACAGGGGCGTATCCAATGAGCAGTTCTTC
TRBD2	many	TRBV11-2	TRBJ2-1	CASSDWTSGGAKDEQFF	TGTGCCAGCAGCGACTGGACTAGCGGGGGGGCAAAAGATGAGCAGTTCTTC
TRBD2	few	TRBV5-1	TRBJ2-3	CASSLPSGDTDTQYF	TGCGCCAGCAGCTTACCTAGCGGGGACACAGATACGCAGTATTTT
NA	NA	TRBV13	TRBJ1-1	CASSWGGGEGTEAFF	TGTGCCAGCAGCTGGGGGGGCGGGGAAGGGACTGAAGCTTTCTTT
NA	NA	TRBV9	TRBJ2-1	CASSVGPSWYNEQFF	TGTGCCAGCAGCGTAGGGCCTAGCTGGTACAATGAGCAGTTCTTC
TRBD1	few	TRBV20-1	TRBJ1-5	CSARDSRTGYQPQHF	TGCAGTGCTAGAGATAGTAGGACAGGGTATCAGCCCCAGCATTTT